These 9 T cell receptor beta chains were sequenced from one sample in a study of control samples from healthy donors and cancer patients. Libraries were prepared by immunoSEQ multiplex PCR; TCRdb keeps only in-frame clonotypes and omits some of them. This sample has roughly 120,000 clones, with approximately 91% found just once. The sequencing input was blood. These receptors were taken from a woman in her late teens or twenties in good health.

The CDR3 coding sequence is TGTGCCAGCAGCTTAGACCGCCTAGACAGGGGGCTTGGAAACACCATATATTTT. Translating it yields CASSLDRLDRGLGNTIYF. The J gene is TRBJ1-3, the V gene TRBV7-8; 10 bases align to TRBD1. The germline V gene encodes CDR1 SGHVS and CDR2 FQNEAQ. The CDR3 length is 18 residues. V was clipped by 1 base and J by 3 bases; unmatched bases: 9. Looking up the rest from reference TRBV7-8 and TRBJ1-3 gives the full variable domain: GAGVSQSPRYKVAKRGQDVALRCDPISGHVSLFWYQQALGQGPEFLTYFQNEAQLDKSGLPSDRFFAERPEGSVSTLKIQRTQQEDSAVYLCASSLDRLDRGLGNTIYFGEGSWLTVV.

The chain links TRBV30 to TRBJ1-2; D remains unclear. V was cut by 2 bases and J by 6 bases, with 19 bases left in between. Germline CDR1 and CDR2: GTSNPN and SVGIG (reference sequence). This CDR3 is 15 amino acids long. CDR3 amino acids: CAWSLPGSLVHGYTF. Written as DNA, the CDR3 is TGTGCCTGGAGTCTTCCGGGCAGCCTAGTACATGGCTACACCTTC.

In this sample, this clone turned up once. The CDR3 region has the DNA TGTGCCAGCAGTTACTCTGTGACCCAGTACTTC. It yields the protein CASSYSVTQYF. The rearrangement joins TRBV6-2 or TRBV6-3 to TRBJ2-5, with no clear D. V shed 0 bases and J shed 7 bases, with 3 bases lying between them. Germline-derived CDR1 and CDR2 are MNHEY and SVGEGT. There are 11 residues in the CDR3.

The rearrangement joins TRBV21-1 to TRBJ2-7; the DNA was not compared with TRBD2, the D call given in the table. TRBV21-1 is an annotated pseudogene. This CDR3 has 19 amino acids. CDR3 DNA: TGTGCCAGCAGCAAAATGCGGACTAGCGGGACTCCCTGGTCGGGGGAGCAGTACTTC. Translation gives CASSKMRTSGTPWSGEQYF.

V and J are TRBV3-1 (or the pseudogene TRBV3-2) and TRBJ2-2, with TRBD1 matching over 8 bases. Germline V CDR1 and CDR2: LGHDT, YNNKEL (reference sequence). V shed 0 bases and J 0 bases; nucleotides not matched to a gene: 3. This CDR3 spans 17 amino acids. CDR3 in amino acids: CASSQDRTGSNTGELFF. The CDR3 DNA reads as TGTGCCAGCAGCCAAGATCGGACAGGGTCGAACACCGGGGAGCTGTTTTTT.

The chain couples TRBV19 to TRBJ1-4; a weak D match, TRBD1 (6 bases). In germline, CDR1 is LNHDA, CDR2 SQIVND (reference sequence). The CDR3 is 14 residues long. Trimming stripped 6 bases from V and 1 base from J, with 9 bases between. The CDR3: CASRRTVTNEKLFF. DNA of the CDR3: TGTGCCAGTAGGAGGACAGTAACTAATGAAAAACTGTTTTTT.

The gene calls are TRBV28 and TRBJ2-7, with D perhaps matching TRBD1 (6 bases). The length of the CDR3 is 15 residues. CDR1 and CDR2 (germline): MDHEN, SYDVKM. The ends were cut back, 5 bases at V and 0 bases at J, with 14 bases in the middle. The DNA of the CDR3 is TGTGCCAGCAGTACACCCCGGGACATCTCCTACGAGCAGTACTTC. Translation gives CASSTPRDISYEQYF.

The chain carries TRBV5-4 and TRBJ2-3, with 12 bases that match TRBD2. This CDR3 spans 16 amino acids. Germline V CDR1 and CDR2: SGHNT, YYREEE (reference sequence). J lost 8 bases, V lost 4 bases, and 11 bases had no gene match. This CDR3 is CASSPGTSGYLGTQYF. The CDR3 DNA reads TGTGCCAGCAGCCCCGGGACTAGCGGGTATCTTGGTACGCAGTATTTT.

Written as DNA, the CDR3 is TGCGCCAGCAGAACAGGGGTCGGGGATGAGCAGTTCTTC. It specifies CASRTGVGDEQFF. The chain links TRBV5-1 to TRBJ2-1, with 7 bases lining up with TRBD1. J lost 8 bases, V lost 5 bases, and 7 bases had no gene match. CDR3 length: 13 amino acids. The V gene's germline CDR1 is SGHRS and CDR2 YFSETQ.